This T cell receptor (beta chain) comes out of a study of control samples from healthy donors and cancer patients. Germline CDR1 MNHEY, CDR2 SMNVEV (reference sequence). V shed 5 bases and J shed 7 bases, with 17 bases lying between them. CDR3 length: 14 residues. Here immunoSEQ multiplex PCR was the method, and the copy in TCRdb shows in-frame clones only, minus some. This table holds about 170,000 clones, roughly 94% found once. The specimen sequenced was blood. The chain has TRBV27 and TRBJ1-2; possible D gene TRBD1, 6 bases. The TCR comes from a woman aged 18-35 years in good health. The CDR3 protein is CASSDDRNPFGYTF. For the CDR3, the DNA is TGTGCCAGCAGTGATGACAGGAACCCCTTTGGCTACACCTTC.